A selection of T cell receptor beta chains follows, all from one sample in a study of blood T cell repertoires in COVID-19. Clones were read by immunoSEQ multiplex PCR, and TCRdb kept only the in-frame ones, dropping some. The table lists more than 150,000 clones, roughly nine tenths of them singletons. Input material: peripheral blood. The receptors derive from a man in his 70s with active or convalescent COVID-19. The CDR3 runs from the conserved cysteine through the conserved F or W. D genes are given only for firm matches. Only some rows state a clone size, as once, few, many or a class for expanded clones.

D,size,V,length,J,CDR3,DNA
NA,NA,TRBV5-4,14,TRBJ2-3,CASSPEVSTDTQYF,TGTGCCAGCAGCCCCGAGGTCAGCACAGATACGCAGTATTTT
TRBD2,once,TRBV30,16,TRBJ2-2,CAWSLPGLARPGELFF,TGTGCCTGGAGTCTCCCGGGACTAGCTCGTCCCGGGGAGCTGTTTTTT
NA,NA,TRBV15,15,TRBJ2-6,CATSRDRVGANVLTF,TGTGCCACCAGCAGAGATCGGGTTGGGGCCAACGTCCTGACTTTC
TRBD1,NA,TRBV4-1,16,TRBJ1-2,CASSLIPDRGKVGYTF,TGCGCCAGCAGCCTTATCCCCGACAGGGGCAAAGTCGGCTACACCTTC
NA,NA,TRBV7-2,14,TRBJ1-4,CASSLSVTNEKLFF,TGTGCCAGCAGCTTGTCAGTCACTAATGAAAAACTGTTTTTT
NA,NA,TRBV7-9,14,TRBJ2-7,CASSLDGSSYEQYF,TGTGCCAGCAGCTTAGACGGTAGCTCCTACGAGCAGTACTTC
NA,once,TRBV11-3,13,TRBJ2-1,CASSKSGYNEQFF,TGTGCCAGCAGCAAAAGCGGGTACAATGAGCAGTTCTTC
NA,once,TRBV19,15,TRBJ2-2,CASSISSGVNGELFF,TGTGCCAGTAGTATAAGCTCAGGGGTGAACGGGGAGCTGTTTTTT
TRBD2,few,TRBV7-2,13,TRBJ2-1,CASVSGGANEQFF,TGTGCCAGCGTTAGCGGGGGGGCCAATGAGCAGTTCTTC
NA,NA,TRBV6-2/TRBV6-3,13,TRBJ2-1,CASSRGGGNEQFF,TGTGCCAGCAGTCGGGGAGGTGGGAATGAGCAGTTCTTC
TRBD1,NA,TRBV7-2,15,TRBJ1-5,CASSVTGVSNQPQHF,TGTGCCAGCAGCGTTACAGGGGTGAGCAATCAGCCCCAGCATTTT
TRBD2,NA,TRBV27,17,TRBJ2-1,CATRRVAGGSSYNEQFF,TGTGCCACCCGGAGGGTAGCGGGGGGCAGCTCCTACAATGAGCAGTTCTTC
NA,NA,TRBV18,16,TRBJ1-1,CASSLLGQPMNTEAFF,TGTGCCAGCTCACTCCTTGGGCAGCCAATGAACACTGAAGCTTTCTTT
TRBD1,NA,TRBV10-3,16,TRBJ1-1,CAISGGGGQGGTEAFF,TGTGCCATCAGTGGGGGAGGCGGACAGGGTGGCACTGAAGCTTTCTTT
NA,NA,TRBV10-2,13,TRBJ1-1,CASSVRDSTEAFF,TGCGCCAGCAGTGTTCGGGATTCCACTGAAGCTTTCTTT
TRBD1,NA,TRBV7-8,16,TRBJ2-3,CASSQGAQGATDTQYF,TGTGCCAGCAGCCAGGGGGCACAGGGTGCCACAGATACGCAGTATTTT
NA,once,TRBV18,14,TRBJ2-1,CASSPGSSYNEQFF,TGTGCCAGCTCACCCGGGAGCTCCTACAATGAGCAGTTCTTC
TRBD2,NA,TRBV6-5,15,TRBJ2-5,CASSSRNRLAETQYF,TGTGCCAGCAGTTCCCGCAATAGACTAGCAGAGACCCAGTACTTC
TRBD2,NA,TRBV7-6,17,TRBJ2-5,CASSPGLAGGPQETQYF,TGTGCCAGCAGCCCGGGACTAGCGGGGGGCCCTCAAGAGACCCAGTACTTC
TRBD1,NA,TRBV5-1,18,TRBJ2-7,CASSFEKPGTGESYEQYF,TGCGCCAGCAGCTTTGAGAAACCCGGGACAGGGGAATCCTACGAGCAGTACTTC
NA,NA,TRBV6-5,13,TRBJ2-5,CASSFQYQETQYF,TGTGCCAGCAGTTTCCAGTACCAAGAGACCCAGTACTTC
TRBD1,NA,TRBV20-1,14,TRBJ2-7,CSASWDRGRFGQYF,TGCAGTGCTAGTTGGGACAGGGGCCGTTTTGGGCAGTACTTC
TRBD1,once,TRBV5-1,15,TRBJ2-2,CASSWMDRGTGELFF,TGCGCCAGCAGCTGGATGGACAGGGGAACCGGGGAGCTGTTTTTT
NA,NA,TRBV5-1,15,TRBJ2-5,CASSLSNRDQETQYF,TGCGCCAGCAGCCTGAGTAACAGGGACCAAGAGACCCAGTACTTC
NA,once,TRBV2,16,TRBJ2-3,CASSELRGSSTDTQYF,TGTGCCAGCAGTGAACTAAGGGGCTCTAGCACAGATACGCAGTATTTT
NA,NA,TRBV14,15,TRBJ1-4,CASSYKGGANEKLFF,TGTGCCAGCAGTTACAAAGGCGGAGCTAATGAAAAACTGTTTTTT
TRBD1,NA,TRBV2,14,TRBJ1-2,CASSVKGQGYGYTF,TGTGCCAGCAGTGTTAAGGGACAGGGCTATGGCTACACCTTC
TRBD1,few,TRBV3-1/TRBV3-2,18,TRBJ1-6,CASSQYPRRQGGNSPLHF,TGTGCCAGCAGCCAATACCCCAGGCGACAGGGTGGGAATTCACCCCTCCACTTT
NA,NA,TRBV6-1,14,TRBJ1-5,CASSEHGANQPQHF,TGTGCCAGCAGTGAACATGGGGCCAATCAGCCCCAGCATTTT
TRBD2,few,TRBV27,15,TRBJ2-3,CASSLRAGGGDTQYF,TGTGCCAGCAGTTTAAGGGCGGGAGGAGGAGATACGCAGTATTTT
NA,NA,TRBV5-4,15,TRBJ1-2,CASSPGGRGPYGYTF,TGTGCCAGCAGCCCCGGCGGGAGGGGTCCTTATGGCTACACCTTC
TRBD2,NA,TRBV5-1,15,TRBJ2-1,CASSSQSGGTNEQFF,TGCGCCAGCAGCTCACAAAGCGGGGGGACCAATGAGCAGTTCTTC
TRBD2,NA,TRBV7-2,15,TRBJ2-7,CASSLKLAGGTEQYF,TGTGCCAGCAGCTTAAAACTAGCGGGAGGGACCGAGCAGTACTTC